Listed below are T cell receptor beta chains from one sample, sequenced in a study of T cell responses to AZD1222 COVID-19 vaccine. Clones were sequenced by immunoSEQ multiplex PCR, and TCRdb holds only the in-frame ones, with some missing. The sample yields roughly 130,000 clones, about 90% seen once. Sequencing was performed on peripheral blood, taken on day 0 of AZD1222 vaccination. Receptor source: an adult in good health. CDR3s include the opening cysteine and the closing phenylalanine or tryptophan. A D gene is named only where the DNA matches it firmly. Clone size is shown for a subset of rows, as once, few, many or a class of expanded clone.

NA	TRBJ1-6	NA	TRBV5-8	TGTGCCAGCAGCTCGCCCGACGGGAGCTCCTATAATTCACCCCTCCACTTT	CASSSPDGSSYNSPLHF
NA	TRBJ1-2	NA	TRBV29-1	TGCAGCGTTCAAACCGGAGAAGGGGGCTACACCTTC	CSVQTGEGGYTF
TRBD1	TRBJ1-5	few	TRBV7-9	TGTGCCAGCAGCCCCGGGACAGGGGGCGTTCAGCCCCAGCATTTT	CASSPGTGGVQPQHF
TRBD1	TRBJ1-6	NA	TRBV2	TGTGCCAGCAGTCGACAGGGGGCTTATTCACCCCTCCACTTT	CASSRQGAYSPLHF
TRBD1	TRBJ2-3	NA	TRBV5-4	TGTGCCAGCAGCCCCGAGGGGGCGTATAAAGATACGCAGTATTTT	CASSPEGAYKDTQYF
NA	TRBJ1-1	NA	TRBV18	TGTGCCAGCTCACCGACACCCACGGGACCTGAAGCTTTCTTT	CASSPTPTGPEAFF
NA	TRBJ2-5	NA	TRBV5-1	TGCGCCAGCAGCTTCGGCTGGGGAGCAATAGAGACCCAGTACTTC	CASSFGWGAIETQYF
NA	TRBJ1-2	NA	TRBV7-2	TGTGCCAGCAGCCCCCTCGGGACTGACTATGGCTACACCTTC	CASSPLGTDYGYTF
TRBD1	TRBJ1-2	NA	TRBV6-5	TGTGCCAGCAGCCGGGGACAGGGGTCCGGCTACACCTTC	CASSRGQGSGYTF
TRBD1	TRBJ2-1	NA	TRBV28	TGTGCCAGCAGCCCGGGACAGTCCAATGAGCAGTTCTTC	CASSPGQSNEQFF
TRBD1	TRBJ1-6	few	TRBV27	TGTGCCAGCAGTATCCGACAGGGGAAGGGAATTGGTCCACCCCTCCACTTT	CASSIRQGKGIGPPLHF
NA	TRBJ1-1	NA	TRBV5-1	TGCGCCAGCAGGGTCGGCGGGACTGAAGCTTTCTTT	CASRVGGTEAFF
TRBD1	TRBJ1-6	NA	TRBV6-5	TGTGCCAGCAGTCCGAGGACAGGTGACAATTCACCCCTCCACTTT	CASSPRTGDNSPLHF
TRBD1	TRBJ2-7	NA	TRBV6-5	TGTGCCAGCAGGAGAGACAGGGAACGGAACGAGCAGTACTTC	CASRRDRERNEQYF
NA	TRBJ1-2	NA	TRBV4-2	TGTGCCAGCAGCCAAGGACTAGAAAATGGCTACACCTTC	CASSQGLENGYTF
TRBD1	TRBJ1-5	NA	TRBV19	TGTGCCAGCTCGGGACAGTATAATCAGCCCCAGCATTTT	CASSGQYNQPQHF
NA	TRBJ1-5	NA	TRBV6-6	TGTGCCAGCAGCCTTCAGGTATCGGGCAATCAGCCCCAGCATTTT	CASSLQVSGNQPQHF
NA	TRBJ2-1	NA	TRBV7-8	TGTGCCAGCAGCCCGCGGGTGCTCAATGAGCAGTTCTTC	CASSPRVLNEQFF